These T cell receptor beta chains were read from a single sample in a study of identical twins. TCRdb re-called the 5' RACE reads with MiXCR, one entry per CDR3 protein. The repertoire holds about 150,000 distinct CDR3 sequences, with roughly 3.5% as singletons. What was sequenced was memory T cells sorted from blood. Every receptor here comes from a young man in good health. The CDR3 runs from the conserved cysteine through the conserved F or W. A D gene is named only where the DNA matches it firmly. Sizes are listed as once, few or many counts, or a class when the clone is expanded.

V gene: TRBV4-3; D gene: TRBD2; clone size: many; J gene: TRBJ2-1; CDR3 DNA: TGCGCCAGCAGCCAACAAGCGATAGCGGGGTACCCTTCTGAGCAGTTCTTC; CDR3 protein: CASSQQAIAGYPSEQFF
V gene: TRBV29-1; D gene: .; clone size: many; J gene: TRBJ1-1; CDR3 DNA: TGCAGCGTTACCCCCTCTGGGGGGTGGAACACTGAAGCTTTCTTT; CDR3 protein: CSVTPSGGWNTEAFF
V gene: TRBV20-1; D gene: .; clone size: few; J gene: TRBJ2-5; CDR3 DNA: TGCAGTGCTACCGAGAGTTGGGAGACCCAGTACTTC; CDR3 protein: CSATESWETQYF
V gene: TRBV19; D gene: .; clone size: few; J gene: TRBJ2-3; CDR3 DNA: TGTGCCAGTAGTATTATGGGCGGTTGGGGCACAGATACGCAGTATTTT; CDR3 protein: CASSIMGGWGTDTQYF
V gene: TRBV5-6; D gene: .; clone size: many; J gene: TRBJ1-1; CDR3 DNA: TGTGCCAGCAGCTTGTTGAGGAACACTGAAGCTTTCTTT; CDR3 protein: CASSLLRNTEAFF
V gene: TRBV4-3; D gene: .; clone size: many; J gene: TRBJ2-1; CDR3 DNA: TGCGCCAGCAGCCGGACTAACAATGAGCAGTTCTTC; CDR3 protein: CASSRTNNEQFF
V gene: TRBV15; D gene: .; clone size: many; J gene: TRBJ2-3; CDR3 DNA: TGTGCCACCAGCAGAGATTTGGCAGCAGATACGCAGTATTTT; CDR3 protein: CATSRDLAADTQYF
V gene: TRBV19; D gene: TRBD1; clone size: many; J gene: TRBJ1-1; CDR3 DNA: TGTGCCAGTAGTGTTGGACAGGGAAGCACTGAAGCTTTCTTT; CDR3 protein: CASSVGQGSTEAFF
V gene: TRBV6-1; D gene: .; clone size: many; J gene: TRBJ1-2; CDR3 DNA: TGTGCCAGCAGTCGGGACAACCGCTATGGCTACACCTTC; CDR3 protein: CASSRDNRYGYTF
V gene: TRBV5-1; D gene: TRBD2; clone size: many; J gene: TRBJ2-2; CDR3 DNA: TGCGCCAGCAGCTTGGCGACTAGCCCGAACACCGGGGAGCTGTTTTTT; CDR3 protein: CASSLATSPNTGELFF